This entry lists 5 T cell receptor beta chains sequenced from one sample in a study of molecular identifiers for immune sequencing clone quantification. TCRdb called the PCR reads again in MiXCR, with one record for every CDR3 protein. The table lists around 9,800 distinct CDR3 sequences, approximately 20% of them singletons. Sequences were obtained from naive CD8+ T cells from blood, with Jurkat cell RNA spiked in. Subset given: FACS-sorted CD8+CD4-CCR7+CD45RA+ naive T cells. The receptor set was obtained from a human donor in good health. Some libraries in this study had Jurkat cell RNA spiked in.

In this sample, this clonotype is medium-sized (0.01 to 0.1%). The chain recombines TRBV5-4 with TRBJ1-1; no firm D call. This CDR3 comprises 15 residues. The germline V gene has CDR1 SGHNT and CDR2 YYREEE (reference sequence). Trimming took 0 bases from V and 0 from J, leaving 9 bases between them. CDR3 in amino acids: CASSLDRNLNTEAFF. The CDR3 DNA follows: TGTGCCAGCAGCTTGGACAGAAACCTGAACACTGAAGCTTTCTTT.

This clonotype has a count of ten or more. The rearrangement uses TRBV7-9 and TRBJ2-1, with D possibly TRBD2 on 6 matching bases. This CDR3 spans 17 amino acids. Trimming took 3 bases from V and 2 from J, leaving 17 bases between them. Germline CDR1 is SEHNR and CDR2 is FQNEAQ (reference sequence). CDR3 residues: CASSFSKAGTPYNEQFF. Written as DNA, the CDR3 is TGTGCCAGCAGCTTCAGCAAGGCAGGGACTCCCTACAATGAGCAGTTCTTC.

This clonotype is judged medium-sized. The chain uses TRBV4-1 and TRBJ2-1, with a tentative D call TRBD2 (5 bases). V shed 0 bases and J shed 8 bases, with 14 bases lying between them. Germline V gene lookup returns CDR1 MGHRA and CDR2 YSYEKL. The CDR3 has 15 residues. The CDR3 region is CASSQEPRGLDEQFF. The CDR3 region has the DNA TGCGCCAGCAGCCAAGAACCCCGCGGGCTCGATGAGCAGTTCTTC.

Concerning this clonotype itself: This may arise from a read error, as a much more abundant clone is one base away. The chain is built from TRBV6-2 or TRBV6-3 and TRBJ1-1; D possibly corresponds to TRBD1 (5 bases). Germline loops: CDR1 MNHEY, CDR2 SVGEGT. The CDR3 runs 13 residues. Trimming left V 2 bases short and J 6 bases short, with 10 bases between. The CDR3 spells CASSYGLGPEAFF. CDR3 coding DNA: TGTGCCAGCAGTTACGGCCTGGGACCTGAAGCTTTCTTT.

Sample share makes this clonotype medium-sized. CDR3 sequence: CASSPRARGWETQYF. The CDR3 DNA sequence: TGTGCCAGCAGCCCCAGGGCCCGTGGCTGGGAGACCCAGTACTTC. The chain is built from TRBV7-9 and TRBJ2-5; D may be TRBD1 (5 bases). This CDR3 has 15 amino acids. Germline V gives CDR1 SEHNR, CDR2 FQNEAQ (reference sequence). Trimming removed 5 bases from V and 5 bases from J, with 18 bases in between.